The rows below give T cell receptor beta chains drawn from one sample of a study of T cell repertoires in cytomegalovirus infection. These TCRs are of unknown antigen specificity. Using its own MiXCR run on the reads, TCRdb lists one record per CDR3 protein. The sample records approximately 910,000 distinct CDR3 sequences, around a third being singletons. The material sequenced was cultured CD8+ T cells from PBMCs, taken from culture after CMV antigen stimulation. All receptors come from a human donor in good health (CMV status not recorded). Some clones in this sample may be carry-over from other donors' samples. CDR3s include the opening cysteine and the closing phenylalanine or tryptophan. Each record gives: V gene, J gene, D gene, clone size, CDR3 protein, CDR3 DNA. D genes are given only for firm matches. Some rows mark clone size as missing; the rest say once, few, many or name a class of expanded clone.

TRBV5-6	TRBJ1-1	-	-	CASSLEGILSPMNTEAFF	TGTGCCAGCAGCTTGGAGGGTATCCTTTCTCCCATGAACACTGAAGCTTTCTTT
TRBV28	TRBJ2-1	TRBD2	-	CASRRGGEGNEQFF	TGTGCCAGCAGGCGGGGGGGGGAGGGAAATGAGCAGTTCTTC
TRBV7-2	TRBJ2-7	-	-	CASSFGTYYEQYF	TGTGCCAGCAGCTTTGGGACCTATTACGAGCAGTACTTC
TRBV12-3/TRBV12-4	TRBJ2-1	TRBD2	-	CASSLRLAGVYNEQFF	TGTGCCAGCAGTTTAAGGCTAGCGGGGGTGTACAATGAGCAGTTCTTC
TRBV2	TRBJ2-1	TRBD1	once	CASSVFQGAREQFF	TGTGCCAGCAGTGTCTTTCAGGGGGCCCGTGAGCAGTTCTTC
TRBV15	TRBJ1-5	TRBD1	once	CATSNRGRQPQHF	TGTGCCACCAGCAACAGGGGGCGGCAGCCCCAGCATTTT
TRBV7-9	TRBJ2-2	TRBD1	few	CASSYPGQPNTGELFF	TGTGCCAGCAGCTATCCGGGACAGCCCAACACCGGGGAGCTGTTTTTT
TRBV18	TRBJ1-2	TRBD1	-	CASSPRDRYGYTF	TGTGCCAGCTCACCGAGGGACAGATATGGCTACACCTTC
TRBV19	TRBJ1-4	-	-	CASSPLAVGTNEKLFF	TGTGCCAGTAGTCCACTCGCCGTTGGAACTAATGAAAAACTGTTTTTT
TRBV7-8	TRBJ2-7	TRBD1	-	CASSSIGGTGTNSYEQYF	TGTGCCAGCAGCTCTATAGGGGGGACAGGCACGAACTCCTACGAGCAGTACTTC
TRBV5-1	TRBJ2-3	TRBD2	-	CASRATSADTQYF	TGCGCCAGCAGGGCGACTAGCGCAGATACGCAGTATTTT
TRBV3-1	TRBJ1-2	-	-	CASSQDQEENYGYTF	TGTGCCAGCAGCCAAGATCAGGAGGAAAACTATGGCTACACCTTC
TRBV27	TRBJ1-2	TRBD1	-	CASSKGGRTHYTF	TGTGCCAGCAGCAAAGGGGGCAGGACCCACTACACCTTC
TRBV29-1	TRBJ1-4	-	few	CSVESEKLFF	TGCAGCGTTGAGTCCGAAAAACTGTTTTTT
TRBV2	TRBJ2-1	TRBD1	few	CASNPEVQGDYNEQFF	TGTGCCAGCAACCCCGAGGTGCAGGGGGACTACAATGAGCAGTTCTTC
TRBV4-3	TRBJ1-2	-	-	CASSQEGGFSYYGYTF	TGCGCCAGCAGCCAAGAAGGGGGTTTTTCCTACTATGGCTACACCTTC
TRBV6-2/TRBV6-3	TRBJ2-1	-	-	CASTAPAVDEQFF	TGTGCCAGCACCGCACCAGCAGTCGATGAGCAGTTCTTC
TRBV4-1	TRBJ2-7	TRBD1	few	CASSYLTGEQYF	TGCGCCAGCAGCTACTTGACAGGGGAGCAGTACTTC
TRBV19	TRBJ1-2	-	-	CASSMAYGYTF	TGTGCCAGTAGTATGGCCTATGGCTACACCTTC
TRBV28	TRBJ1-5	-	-	CASRRGKPGEYSNQPQHF	TGTGCCAGCAGGAGAGGGAAACCGGGGGAATATAGCAATCAGCCCCAGCATTTT
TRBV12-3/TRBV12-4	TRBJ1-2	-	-	CASSLSPGDGYTF	TGTGCCAGCAGTTTGTCCCCAGGGGATGGCTACACCTTC
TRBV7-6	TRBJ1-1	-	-	CASSLGGGNTEAYF	TGTGCCAGCAGCTTAGGGGGTGGGAACACTGAAGCTTACTTT
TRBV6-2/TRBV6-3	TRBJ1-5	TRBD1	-	CASSPQGNPGYQPQHF	TGTGCCAGCAGTCCACAGGGGAATCCGGGGTATCAGCCCCAGCATTTT
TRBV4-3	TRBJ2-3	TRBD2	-	CASSRGVGGGSTDTQYF	TGCGCCAGCAGTCGGGGAGTAGGCGGGGGGAGCACAGATACGCAGTATTTT
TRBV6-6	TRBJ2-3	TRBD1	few	CASSYSGRTGAPTDTQYF	TGTGCCAGCAGTTACTCGGGGAGGACAGGGGCCCCGACCGATACGCAGTATTTT
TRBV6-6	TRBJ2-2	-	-	CASSYWDSGELFF	TGTGCCAGCAGTTACTGGGATTCCGGGGAGCTGTTTTTT
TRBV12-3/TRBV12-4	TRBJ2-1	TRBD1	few	CASSSGTGINDEQFF	TGTGCCAGCAGTTCCGGGACAGGGATTAATGATGAGCAGTTCTTC
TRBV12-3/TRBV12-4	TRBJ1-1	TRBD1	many	CASSFPGQGLTEAFF	TGTGCCAGCAGTTTCCCAGGACAGGGACTCACTGAAGCTTTCTTT
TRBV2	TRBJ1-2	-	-	CASIRRDNDNTNYGYTF	TGTGCCAGCATCCGCCGGGACAACGATAACACTAACTATGGCTACACCTTC
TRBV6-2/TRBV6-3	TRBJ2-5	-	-	CASSYLAGFETQYF	TGTGCCAGCAGTTACTTGGCGGGTTTCGAGACCCAGTACTTC
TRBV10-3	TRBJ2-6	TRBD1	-	CAINRTGANPGANVLTF	TGTGCCATCAATAGGACAGGGGCTAATCCTGGGGCCAACGTCCTGACTTTC
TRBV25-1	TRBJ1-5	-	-	CASSELHKGFRPNQPQHF	TGTGCCAGCAGTGAACTCCACAAAGGGTTTCGCCCCAATCAGCCCCAGCATTTT
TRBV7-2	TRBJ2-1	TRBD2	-	CASSLEGGLAFYNEQFF	TGTGCCAGCAGCTTAGAAGGGGGACTAGCCTTCTACAATGAGCAGTTCTTC